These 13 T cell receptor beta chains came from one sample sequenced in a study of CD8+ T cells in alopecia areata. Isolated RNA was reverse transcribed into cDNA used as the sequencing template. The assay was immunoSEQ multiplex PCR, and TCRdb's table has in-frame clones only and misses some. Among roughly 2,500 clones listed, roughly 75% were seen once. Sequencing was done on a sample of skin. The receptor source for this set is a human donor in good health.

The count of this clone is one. For the CDR3, the DNA is TGTGCCAGCAGTGAAGGGCAGGCGCGGGGCGGGGAGCTGTTTTTT. Protein sequence: CASSEGQARGGELFF. The rearrangement uses TRBV2 and TRBJ2-2; D is possibly TRBD2 (6 bases). V was trimmed by 1 base and J by 7 bases, leaving 13 bases between them. Germline CDR1 and CDR2: SNHLY and FYNNEI. This CDR3 comprises 15 residues.

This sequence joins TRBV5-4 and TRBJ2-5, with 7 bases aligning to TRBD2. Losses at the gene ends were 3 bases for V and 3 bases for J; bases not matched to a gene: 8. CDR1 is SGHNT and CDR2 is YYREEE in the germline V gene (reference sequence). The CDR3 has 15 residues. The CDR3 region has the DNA TGTGCCAGCAGCTCTACCGGGACTATTAAAGAGACCCAGTACTTC. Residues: CASSSTGTIKETQYF.

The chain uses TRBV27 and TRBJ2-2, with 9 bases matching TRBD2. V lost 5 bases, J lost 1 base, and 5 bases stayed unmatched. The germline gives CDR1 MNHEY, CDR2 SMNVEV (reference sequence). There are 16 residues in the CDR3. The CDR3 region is CASSLLAGQNTGELFF. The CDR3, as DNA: TGTGCCAGCAGTCTTCTAGCGGGGCAGAACACCGGGGAGCTGTTTTTT.

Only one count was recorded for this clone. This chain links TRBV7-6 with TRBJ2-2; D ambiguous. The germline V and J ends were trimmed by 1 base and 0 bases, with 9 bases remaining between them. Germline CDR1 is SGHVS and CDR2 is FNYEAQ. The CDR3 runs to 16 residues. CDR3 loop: CASSLETASNTGELFF. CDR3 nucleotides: TGTGCCAGCAGCTTAGAAACTGCGTCGAACACCGGGGAGCTGTTTTTT.

The CDR3 DNA sequence: TGTGCCATCAGGGAGACCCAAGAGACCCAGTACTTC. The encoded protein is CAIRETQETQYF. The chain joins TRBV2 to TRBJ2-5; D possibly uses TRBD1 or TRBD2 (5 bases each). There are 12 residues in the CDR3. The V gene's germline CDR1 is SNHLY and CDR2 FYNNEI. V dropped 10 bases and J dropped 1 base, with 10 bases sitting between them. Full variable domain (rest looked up from reference TRBV2 and TRBJ2-5): EPEVTQTPSHQVTQMGQEVILRCVPISNHLYFYWYRQILGQKVEFLVSFYNNEISEKSEIFDDQFSVERPDGSNFTLKIRSTKLEDSAMYFCAIRETQETQYFGPGTRLLVL.

CDR3 in DNA: TGTGCTAGTGGTTTGACCCAGTTCGAGCAGTACTTC. Residues: CASGLTQFEQYF. The chain combines TRBV12-5 with TRBJ2-7; the D is unclear. Germline values: CDR1 LGHNT, CDR2 FRNRAP. Trimming stripped 2 bases from V and 6 bases from J, with 8 bases between. The CDR3 runs to 12 residues.

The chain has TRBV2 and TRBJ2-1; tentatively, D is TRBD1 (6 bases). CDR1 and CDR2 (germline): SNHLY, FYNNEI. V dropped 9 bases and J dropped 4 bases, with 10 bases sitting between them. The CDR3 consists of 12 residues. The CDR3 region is CARLQGYNEQFF. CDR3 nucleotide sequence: TGTGCCAGACTACAGGGTTACAATGAGCAGTTCTTC.

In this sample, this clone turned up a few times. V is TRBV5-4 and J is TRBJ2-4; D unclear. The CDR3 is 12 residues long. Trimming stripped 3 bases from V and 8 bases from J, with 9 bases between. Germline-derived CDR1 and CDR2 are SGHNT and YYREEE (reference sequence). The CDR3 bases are TGTGCCAGCAGCTCAGGAACTGACATTCAGTACTTC. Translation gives CASSSGTDIQYF.

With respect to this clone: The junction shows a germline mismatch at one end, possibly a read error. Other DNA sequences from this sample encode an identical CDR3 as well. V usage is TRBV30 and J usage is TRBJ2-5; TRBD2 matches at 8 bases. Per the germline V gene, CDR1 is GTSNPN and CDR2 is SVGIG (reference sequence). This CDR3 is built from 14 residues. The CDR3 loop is CAGSRGGARETQYF. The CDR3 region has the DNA TGTGCCGGGAGTCGGGGGGGGGCTCGGGAGACCCAGTACTTC.

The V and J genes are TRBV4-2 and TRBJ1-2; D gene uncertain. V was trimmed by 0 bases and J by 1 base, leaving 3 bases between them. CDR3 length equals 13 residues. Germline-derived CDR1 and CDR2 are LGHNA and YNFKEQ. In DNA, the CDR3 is TGTGCCAGCAGCCAAGAGGGTAACTATGGCTACACCTTC. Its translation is CASSQEGNYGYTF.

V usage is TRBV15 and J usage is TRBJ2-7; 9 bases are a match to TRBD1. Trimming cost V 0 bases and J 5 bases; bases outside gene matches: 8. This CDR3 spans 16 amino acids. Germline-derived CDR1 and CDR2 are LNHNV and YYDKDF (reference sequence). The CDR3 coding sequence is TGTGCCACCAGCAGAGACTCCGGGACAGGGTTACACGAGCAGTACTTC. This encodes CATSRDSGTGLHEQYF.

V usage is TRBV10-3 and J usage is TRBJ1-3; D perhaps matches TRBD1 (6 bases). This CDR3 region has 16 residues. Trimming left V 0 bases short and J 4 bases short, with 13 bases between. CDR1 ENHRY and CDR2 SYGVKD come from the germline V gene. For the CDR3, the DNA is TGTGCCATCAGTGAGTCGAATCCAGGGACAGGAAACACCATATATTTT. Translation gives CAISESNPGTGNTIYF.

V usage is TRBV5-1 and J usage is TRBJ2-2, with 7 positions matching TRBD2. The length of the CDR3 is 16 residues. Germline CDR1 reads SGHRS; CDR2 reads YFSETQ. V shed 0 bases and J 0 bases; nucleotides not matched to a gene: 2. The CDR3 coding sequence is TGCGCCAGCAGCTTGGCCAGCGGGGCGAACACCGGGGAGCTGTTTTTT. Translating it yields CASSLASGANTGELFF.